This entry lists 7 T cell receptor beta chains sequenced from one sample in a study of shared clonotypes between healthy human individuals. Profiled with immunoSEQ multiplex PCR; TCRdb holds only in-frame clones, not every one. The top ten hold approximately 13% of the sample, which has roughly 450,000 clones, more than 65% seen once. Sequences were obtained from PBMCs. Receptor source: a woman aged 40 to 50 in good health. Some clones in this sample may be carry-over from other donors' samples.

This CDR3 is CASCSADSVNIQYF. For the CDR3, the DNA is TGTGCCAGTTGTTCCGCGGACAGTGTGAACATTCAGTACTTC. The gene calls are TRBV19 and TRBJ2-4, with a tentative D call TRBD1 (6 bases). The CDR3 has 14 amino acids. CDR1 is LNHDA, CDR2 SQIVND, per germline (reference sequence). V was cut by 8 bases and J by 7 bases, with 18 bases left in between.

The rearrangement joins TRBV25-1 to TRBJ2-5; TRBD2 matches at 15 bases. This CDR3 comprises 15 residues. The germline gives CDR1 MGHDK, CDR2 SYGVNS. Trimming at V came to 3 bases and at J to 11 bases, leaving 7 bases not matched to a gene. The CDR3 loop reads CASSDWGLAGGEQYF. The CDR3 coding sequence is TGTGCCAGCAGTGACTGGGGACTAGCGGGAGGTGAGCAGTACTTC.

With regard to this clone: Additional DNA sequences in this sample encode the identical CDR3. This CDR3 reads CASSPGGVDGYTF. Here the CDR3 DNA reads TGTGCCAGCTCACCAGGGGGTGTCGATGGCTACACCTTC. The chain links TRBV18 to TRBJ1-2; weak D call: TRBD1 (5 bases). CDR1 is KGHSH and CDR2 is LQKENI in the germline V gene. The CDR3 covers 13 residues. V lost 2 bases to trimming and J lost 6 bases, with 10 bases between them.

The chain carries TRBV5-1 and TRBJ2-7; D unclear. The CDR3 has 16 amino acids. Germline loops: CDR1 SGHRS, CDR2 YFSETQ. The V end lost 0 bases, the J end lost 0 bases, and 13 bases lay between the germline ends. Here the CDR3 reads CASSLGFAVSSYEQYF. The CDR3 DNA reads TGCGCCAGCAGCTTGGGGTTCGCGGTTAGCTCCTACGAGCAGTACTTC.

The chain couples TRBV29-1 to TRBJ2-7; 7 bases fit TRBD1. With 7 bases clipped from V and 5 bases from J, the junction kept 8 bases outside the gene matches. CDR1 SQVTM and CDR2 ANQGSEA come from the germline V gene. This CDR3 comprises 12 residues. CDR3 bases: TGCAGCGCTCTAGACAGGGCACACGAGCAGTACTTC. Residues: CSALDRAHEQYF.

The count of this clone is one. The genes are TRBV7-2 and TRBJ2-3; no reliable D call. Germline V lookup: CDR1 SGHTA, CDR2 FQGNSA. The CDR3 consists of 16 residues. V was pared by 6 bases and J by 0 bases, with 16 bases between. CDR3: CASSLHPPRSTDTQYF. CDR3 bases: TGTGCCAGCAGTCTCCATCCCCCCCGTAGCACAGATACGCAGTATTTT.

This clone was recorded only once. The V and J genes are TRBV7-9 and TRBJ2-5; maybe TRBD1 (6 bases). Germline V CDR1 and CDR2: SEHNR, FQNEAQ (reference sequence). The CDR3 is made up of 15 amino acids. Trimming stripped 6 bases from V and 1 base from J, with 15 bases between. This CDR3 is CASSSRQDSQETQYF. CDR3 sequence (DNA): TGTGCCAGCAGTTCCAGACAGGACTCCCAAGAGACCCAGTACTTC.